This is a list of T cell receptor beta chains from one sample in a study of blood T cell repertoires in COVID-19. The protocol was immunoSEQ multiplex PCR, while the TCRdb copy is restricted to in-frame clones and leaves out a portion. Here the sample spans 350,000 to 450,000 clones, approximately 81% being singletons. The sample consisted of peripheral blood. Receptors originate from a young woman with acute or convalescent COVID-19. Each CDR3 is given with its conserved first and last residue. The D gene is left open where the match is weak. Where a row states a size, it is once, few, many or the class of an expanded clone; other rows omit it.

TRBV11-2,TRBJ1-1,-,-,TGTGCCAGCAGGGGCCCCGGGGGTCGGGCCCCTGAAGCTTTCTTT,CASRGPGGRAPEAFF
TRBV7-3,TRBJ2-1,TRBD2,-,TGTGCCAGCAGCGTACTAGCGGGAGGGCCGGACAATGAGCAGTTCTTC,CASSVLAGGPDNEQFF
TRBV24-1,TRBJ2-1,TRBD2,-,TGTGCCACCAGTGACTCGACTAGCCCTGAGTGGGGCGTCTCCTACAATGAGCAGTTCTTC,CATSDSTSPEWGVSYNEQFF
TRBV7-9,TRBJ2-7,-,-,TGTGCCAGCAGCTCCCCGGCGGGTTACGAGCAGTACTTC,CASSSPAGYEQYF
TRBV18,TRBJ1-2,-,-,TGTGCCAGCTCACCAGACAGCAAATATGGCTACACCTTC,CASSPDSKYGYTF
TRBV10-3,TRBJ1-1,-,-,TGTGCCATCGCTCCGACTGCCCCGAACACTGAAGCTTTCTTT,CAIAPTAPNTEAFF
TRBV19,TRBJ2-1,-,once,TGTGCCAGTACTTCTGGTAGCTCCTACAATGAGCAGTTCTTC,CASTSGSSYNEQFF
TRBV28,TRBJ2-7,-,-,TGTGCCAGCAGTCGGGCCTACGAGCAGTACTTC,CASSRAYEQYF
TRBV7-2,TRBJ1-5,-,-,TGTGCCAGCAGCTTAGCCAGATATCAGCCCCAGCATTTT,CASSLARYQPQHF
TRBV7-2,TRBJ2-3,TRBD2,once,TGTGCCAGCAGCCCTCCGGGAGCGGGGGGAACAGATACGCAGTATTTT,CASSPPGAGGTDTQYF
TRBV30,TRBJ1-6,TRBD1,-,TGTGCCTGGAACCGACAGGGGGCGCTTAATTCACCCCTCCACTTT,CAWNRQGALNSPLHF
TRBV6-2/TRBV6-3,TRBJ1-5,-,few,TGTGCCAGCAGTTATCGGGAGGGGAGTCAGCCCCAGCATTTT,CASSYREGSQPQHF
TRBV7-3,TRBJ2-7,TRBD1,-,TGTGCCAGCAGCTTCGACAGGGCCTACGAGCAGTACTTC,CASSFDRAYEQYF
TRBV19,TRBJ1-1,-,-,TGTGCCAGTAGTATCTTGTCTGCAGGGAAAAACACTGAAGCTTTCTTT,CASSILSAGKNTEAFF
TRBV12-3/TRBV12-4,TRBJ2-7,TRBD1,few,TGTGCCAGCAGCCAAATACAGGGGTCCGAGCAGTACTTC,CASSQIQGSEQYF
TRBV13,TRBJ1-1,-,-,TGTGCCAGCAGCTTAGGTGCGGTCGTGGTCCCTGAAGCTTTCTTT,CASSLGAVVVPEAFF
TRBV9,TRBJ2-1,TRBD2,few,TGTGCCAGCAGCCCAGGACTAGCGGGGGCCGGTGAGCAGTTCTTC,CASSPGLAGAGEQFF
TRBV28,TRBJ1-5,TRBD1,-,TGTGCCAGCAGGGACGACAGGGGGTATGGTCAGCCCCAGCATTTT,CASRDDRGYGQPQHF
TRBV7-3,TRBJ2-3,-,-,TGTGCCAGCAGGACCGACGGGGAAAATACGCAGTATTTT,CASRTDGENTQYF
TRBV3-1/TRBV3-2,TRBJ1-5,TRBD1,-,TGTGCCAGCAGCCAAGAGGGCACAGGGGGAGGCAATCAGCCCCAGCATTTT,CASSQEGTGGGNQPQHF
TRBV25-1,TRBJ2-1,-,-,TGTGCCAGCAGAGGGGCGAGTGGGGCTTTCAATGAGCAGTTCTTC,CASRGASGAFNEQFF
TRBV5-8,TRBJ2-5,TRBD1,-,TGTGCCAGCAGCTTACAGGGGGCTAGAGAGACCCAGTACTTC,CASSLQGARETQYF
TRBV6-5,TRBJ1-1,-,-,TGTGCCAGCAGTTACTCAGGGGCAGCTTTCTTT,CASSYSGAAFF
TRBV5-1,TRBJ1-5,-,-,TGCGCCAGCAGCTTGGGGGGAGATAGCAATCAGCCCCAGCATTTT,CASSLGGDSNQPQHF
TRBV18,TRBJ2-1,TRBD2,-,TGTGCCAGCTCACTGCTAGCGGGAAATGAGCAGTTCTTC,CASSLLAGNEQFF
TRBV5-5,TRBJ2-2,-,-,TGTGCCAGCAGCTTACTACTAAACACCGGGGAGCTGTTTTTT,CASSLLLNTGELFF
TRBV2,TRBJ1-1,-,-,TGTGCCAGCAGGAGCAGGGCTTTGAACACTGAAGCTTTCTTT,CASRSRALNTEAFF
TRBV9,TRBJ2-5,-,once,TGTGCCAGCAGCCTTCGGTCGAGCCCAGAGACCCAGTACTTC,CASSLRSSPETQYF
TRBV9,TRBJ2-5,TRBD1,-,TGTGCCAGCAGCGCTACCATCACAGGGGGCGGTGAGACCCAGTACTTC,CASSATITGGGETQYF
TRBV27,TRBJ1-1,-,-,TGTGCCAGCAGTTTGGCAGGTTACACTGAAGCTTTCTTT,CASSLAGYTEAFF
TRBV9,TRBJ2-6,TRBD1,-,TGTGCCAGCAGCGCCCTTGGACAGGGCCTCTCTGGGGCCAACGTCCTGACTTTC,CASSALGQGLSGANVLTF